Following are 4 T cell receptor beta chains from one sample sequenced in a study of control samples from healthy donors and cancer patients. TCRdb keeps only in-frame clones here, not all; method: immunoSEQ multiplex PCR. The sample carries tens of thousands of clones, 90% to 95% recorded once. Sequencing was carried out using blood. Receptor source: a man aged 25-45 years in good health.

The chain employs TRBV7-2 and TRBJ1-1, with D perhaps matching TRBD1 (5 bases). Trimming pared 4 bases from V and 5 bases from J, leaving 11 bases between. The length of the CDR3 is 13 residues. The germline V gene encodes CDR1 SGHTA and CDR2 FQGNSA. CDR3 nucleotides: TGTGCCAGCAGCTCGGGGGGTGTGACTGAAGCTTTCTTT. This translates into CASSSGGVTEAFF.

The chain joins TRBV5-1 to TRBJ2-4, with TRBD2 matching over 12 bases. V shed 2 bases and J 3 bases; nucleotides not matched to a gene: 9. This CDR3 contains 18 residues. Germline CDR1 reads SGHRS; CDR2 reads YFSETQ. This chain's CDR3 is CASSLGLAGSQGKNIQYF. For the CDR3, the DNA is TGCGCCAGCAGCTTAGGACTAGCGGGGTCCCAGGGCAAAAACATTCAGTACTTC.

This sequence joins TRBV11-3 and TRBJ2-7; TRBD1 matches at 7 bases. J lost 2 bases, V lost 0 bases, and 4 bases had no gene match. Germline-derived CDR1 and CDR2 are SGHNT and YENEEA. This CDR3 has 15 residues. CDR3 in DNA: TGTGCCAGCAGCTTAGAGACAGGGTGCCCCTACGAGCAGTACTTC. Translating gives CASSLETGCPYEQYF.

The DNA for the CDR3 is TGTGCCAGCCCGAAAGGGGCAAGAAATCAGCCCCAGCATTTT. Its translation is CASPKGARNQPQHF. This chain connects TRBV5-8 to TRBJ1-5, with a tentative D call TRBD1 (5 bases). The CDR3 extends over 14 amino acids. Germline lookup yields CDR1 SGHTS and CDR2 YDEGEE. Between the trimmed V and J ends, which lost 7 bases and 4 bases, there was a span of 15 bases.